The 2 T cell receptor beta chains listed next were all sequenced from one sample in a study of graft-versus-host responses after intestinal transplantation. Data came from immunoSEQ multiplex PCR; TCRdb stores just in-frame clones and leaves some out. The sample yields about 39,000 clones, over 90% seen once. These receptors' targets are unknown. Source: unstimulated CD8+ T cells sorted from spleen or lymph node cells, taken before transplant. These receptors were obtained from a human donor who was the organ donor for an intestinal transplant.

CDR3 bases: TGCGCCAGCAGCCAAGATAGTCTCAGCATTCAGTACTTC. Translation: CASSQDSLSIQYF. The V call is TRBV4-1, the J call TRBJ2-4; D unresolved. The CDR3 contains 13 residues. V dropped 0 bases and J dropped 9 bases, with 9 bases sitting between them. Germline CDR1 MGHRA, CDR2 YSYEKL.

The chain joins TRBV7-9 to TRBJ1-2, with 8 positions matching TRBD1. The junction had 9 bases not matched to a gene; V was cut back by 4 bases and J by 8 bases. CDR3 length: 14 residues. From germline, CDR1 is SEHNR and CDR2 FQNEAQ (reference sequence). CDR3 DNA: TGTGCCAGCAGCTCTGGGACAGGATTACGCGGCTACACCTTC. Its protein product is CASSSGTGLRGYTF.